The clone carrying this TCR beta chain was counted ten times or more. Its antigen is unknown. Between the trimmed V and J ends, which lost 4 bases and 5 bases, there was a span of 12 bases. Germline V lookup: CDR1 SGHRS, CDR2 YFSETQ. CDR3 length: 14 residues. The record originates from a study of early T cells in non-severe SARS-CoV-2 infection. Across the study: Bulk RNA isolated from unsorted whole blood underwent sequencing; chains were not paired. Points from the study as a whole: Anti-spike CD8 responses were favored by VDJdb matching, which missed private and CD4 specificities.

Each cDNA molecule carried a unique molecular identifier. TCRdb redid the calling of the 5' RACE reads with MiXCR, one entry per CDR3 protein. The sample lists 50,000 or so distinct CDR3 sequences; over 10% were seen once. The sequence was collected from an adult who was a healthcare worker with PCR-confirmed SARS-CoV-2 infection or an uninfected control (not recorded which). The rearrangement uses TRBV5-1 and TRBJ2-2, with D possibly called TRBD1 or TRBD2 (5 bases each). Sample: whole blood. The CDR3 DNA is TGCGCCAGCAGCCTAGGGACGAGGACCGGGGAGCTGTTTTTT. Encoded protein: CASSLGTRTGELFF.